This T cell receptor beta chain was found in a study of immune evolution from preneoplasia to lung adenocarcinoma. Libraries were prepared by immunoSEQ multiplex PCR; TCRdb keeps only in-frame clonotypes and omits some of them. Altogether 5,000 to 8,000 clones are present, about 80% being singletons, with the ten largest covering 3%. Sequenced sample: FFPE minimally invasive lung adenocarcinoma tissue. The sequence derives from a person in their sixties or seventies with lung adenocarcinoma.

CDR3 sequence: CASSPRTGPLQEKLFF. Here the CDR3 DNA reads TGTGCCAGCAGCCCTCGGACAGGGCCCCTCCAAGAAAAACTGTTTTTT. The chain recombines TRBV11-3 with TRBJ1-4; 8 bases fit TRBD1. Germline CDR1 SGHNT, CDR2 YENEEA. The CDR3 covers 16 residues. V was pared by 5 bases and J by 8 bases, with 13 bases of the junction left unmatched.